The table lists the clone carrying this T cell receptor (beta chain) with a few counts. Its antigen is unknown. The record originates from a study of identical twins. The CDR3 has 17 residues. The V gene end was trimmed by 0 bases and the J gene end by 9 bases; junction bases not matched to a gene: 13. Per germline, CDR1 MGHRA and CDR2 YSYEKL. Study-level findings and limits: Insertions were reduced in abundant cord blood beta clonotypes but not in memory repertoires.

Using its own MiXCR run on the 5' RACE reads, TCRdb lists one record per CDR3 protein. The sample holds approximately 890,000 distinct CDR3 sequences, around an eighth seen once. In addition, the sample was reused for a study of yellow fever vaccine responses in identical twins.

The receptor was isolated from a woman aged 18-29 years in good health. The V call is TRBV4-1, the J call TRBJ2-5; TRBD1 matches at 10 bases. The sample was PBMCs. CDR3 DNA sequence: TGCGCCAGCAGCCAAGATAGGACAGGGGGGATGGGGTGGGCCCAGTACTTC. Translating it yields CASSQDRTGGMGWAQYF.